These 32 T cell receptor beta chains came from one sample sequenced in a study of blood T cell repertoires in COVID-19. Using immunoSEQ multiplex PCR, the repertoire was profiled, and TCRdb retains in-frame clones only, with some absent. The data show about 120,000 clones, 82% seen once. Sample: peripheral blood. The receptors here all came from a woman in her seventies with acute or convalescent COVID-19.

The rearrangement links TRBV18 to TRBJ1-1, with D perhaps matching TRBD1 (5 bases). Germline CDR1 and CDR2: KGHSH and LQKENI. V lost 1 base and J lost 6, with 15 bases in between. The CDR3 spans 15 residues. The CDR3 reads CASSPHAHGGAEAFF. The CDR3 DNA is TGTGCCAGCTCACCACATGCACACGGGGGGGCTGAAGCTTTCTTT.

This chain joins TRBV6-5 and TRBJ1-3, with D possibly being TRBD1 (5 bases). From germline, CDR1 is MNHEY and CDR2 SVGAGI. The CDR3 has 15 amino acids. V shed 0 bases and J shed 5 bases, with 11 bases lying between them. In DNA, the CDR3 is TGTGCCAGCAGTTACTCGAGAGACAGCCGAAACACCATATATTTT. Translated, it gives CASSYSRDSRNTIYF.

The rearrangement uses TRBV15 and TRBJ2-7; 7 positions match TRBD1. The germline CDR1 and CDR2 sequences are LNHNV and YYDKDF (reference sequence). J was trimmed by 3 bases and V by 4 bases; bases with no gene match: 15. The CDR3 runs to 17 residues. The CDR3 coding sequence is TGTGCCACCAGCACCCCGTTACTGGCTAGGGGGCACTACGAGCAGTACTTC. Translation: CATSTPLLARGHYEQYF.

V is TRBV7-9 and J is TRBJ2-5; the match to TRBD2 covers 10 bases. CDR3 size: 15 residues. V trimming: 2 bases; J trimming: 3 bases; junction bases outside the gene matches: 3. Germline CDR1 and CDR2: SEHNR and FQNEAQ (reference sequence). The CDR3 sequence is CASSLRLAGEETQYF. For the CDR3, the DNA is TGTGCCAGCAGCTTACGGCTAGCGGGGGAAGAGACCCAGTACTTC.

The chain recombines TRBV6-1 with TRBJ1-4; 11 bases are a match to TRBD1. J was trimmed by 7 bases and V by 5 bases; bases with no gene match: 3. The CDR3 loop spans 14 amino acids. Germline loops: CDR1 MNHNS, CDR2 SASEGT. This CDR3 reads CASSRGTGGEKLFF. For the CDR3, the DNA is TGTGCCAGCAGTCGTGGGACAGGGGGTGAAAAACTGTTTTTT.

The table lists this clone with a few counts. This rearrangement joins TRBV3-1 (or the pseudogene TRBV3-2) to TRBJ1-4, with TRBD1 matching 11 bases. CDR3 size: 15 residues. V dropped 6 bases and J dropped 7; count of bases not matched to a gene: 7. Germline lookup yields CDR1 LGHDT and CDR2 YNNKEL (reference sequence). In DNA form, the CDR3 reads TGTGCCAGCAGTCATTCCGGGACAGGGGGTGAAAAACTGTTTTTT. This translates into CASSHSGTGGEKLFF.

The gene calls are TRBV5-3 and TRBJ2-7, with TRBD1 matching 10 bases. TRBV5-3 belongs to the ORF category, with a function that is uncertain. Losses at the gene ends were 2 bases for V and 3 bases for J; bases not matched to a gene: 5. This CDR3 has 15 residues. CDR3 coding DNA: TGTGCCAGAAGCTTTCTCGGACAGGGGGACTACGAGCAGTACTTC. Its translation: CARSFLGQGDYEQYF.

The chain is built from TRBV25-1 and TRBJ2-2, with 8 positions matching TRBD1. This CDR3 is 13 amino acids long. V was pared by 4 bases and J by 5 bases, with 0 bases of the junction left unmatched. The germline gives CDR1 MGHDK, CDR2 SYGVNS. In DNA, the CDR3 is TGTGCCAGCAGTGGGACAGGGACCGGGGAGCTGTTTTTT. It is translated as CASSGTGTGELFF.

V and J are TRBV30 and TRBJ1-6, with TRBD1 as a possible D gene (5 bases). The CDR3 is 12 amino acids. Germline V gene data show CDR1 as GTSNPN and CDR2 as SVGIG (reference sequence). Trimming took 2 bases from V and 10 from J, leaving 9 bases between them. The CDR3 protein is CAWSSGNSPLHF. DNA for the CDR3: TGTGCCTGGAGTTCAGGGAACTCACCCCTCCACTTT.

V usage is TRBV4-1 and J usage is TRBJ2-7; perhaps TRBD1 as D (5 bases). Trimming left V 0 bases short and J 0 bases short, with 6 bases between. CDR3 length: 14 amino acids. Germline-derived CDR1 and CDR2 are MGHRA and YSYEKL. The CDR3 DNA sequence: TGCGCCAGCAGCCAAGATGACAGCTCCTACGAGCAGTACTTC. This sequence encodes CASSQDDSSYEQYF.

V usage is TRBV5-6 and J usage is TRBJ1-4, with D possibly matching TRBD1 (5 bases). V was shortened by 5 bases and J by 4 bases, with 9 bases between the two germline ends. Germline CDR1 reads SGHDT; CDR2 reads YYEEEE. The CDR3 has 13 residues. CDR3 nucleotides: TGTGCCAGCAGTCGACAGATTAATGAAAAACTGTTTTTT. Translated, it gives CASSRQINEKLFF.

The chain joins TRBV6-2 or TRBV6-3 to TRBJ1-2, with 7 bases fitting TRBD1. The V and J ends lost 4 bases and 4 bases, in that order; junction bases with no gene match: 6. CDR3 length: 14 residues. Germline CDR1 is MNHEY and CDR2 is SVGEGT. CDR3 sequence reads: CASSSTGDSYGYTF. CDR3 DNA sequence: TGTGCCAGCAGTTCTACAGGGGATAGCTATGGCTACACCTTC.

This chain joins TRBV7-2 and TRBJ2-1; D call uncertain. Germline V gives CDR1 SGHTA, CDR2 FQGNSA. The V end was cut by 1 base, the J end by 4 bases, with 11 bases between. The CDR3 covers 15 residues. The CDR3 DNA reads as TGTGCCAGCAGCTTAGGTTCTTCCCTATACAATGAGCAGTTCTTC. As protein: CASSLGSSLYNEQFF.

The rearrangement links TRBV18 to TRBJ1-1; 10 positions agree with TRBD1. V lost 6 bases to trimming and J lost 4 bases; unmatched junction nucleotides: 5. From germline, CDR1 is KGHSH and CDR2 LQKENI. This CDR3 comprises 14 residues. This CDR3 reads CASSRDRGSTEAFF. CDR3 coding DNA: TGTGCCAGCTCCCGGGACAGGGGAAGCACTGAAGCTTTCTTT.

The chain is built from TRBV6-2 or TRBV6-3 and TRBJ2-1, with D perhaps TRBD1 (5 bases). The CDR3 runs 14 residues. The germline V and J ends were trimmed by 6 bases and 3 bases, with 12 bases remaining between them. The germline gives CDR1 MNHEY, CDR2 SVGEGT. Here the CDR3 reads CASSEIGDYNEQFF. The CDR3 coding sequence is TGTGCCAGCAGCGAGATAGGGGACTACAATGAGCAGTTCTTC.

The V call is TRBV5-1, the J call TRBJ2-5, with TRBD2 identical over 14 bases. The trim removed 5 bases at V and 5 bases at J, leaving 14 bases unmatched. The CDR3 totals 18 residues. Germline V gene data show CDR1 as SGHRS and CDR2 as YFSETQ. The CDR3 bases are TGCGCCAGCAGTTGGACTAGCGGGGGGCCCGTTTCCAGGGAGACCCAGTACTTC. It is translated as CASSWTSGGPVSRETQYF.

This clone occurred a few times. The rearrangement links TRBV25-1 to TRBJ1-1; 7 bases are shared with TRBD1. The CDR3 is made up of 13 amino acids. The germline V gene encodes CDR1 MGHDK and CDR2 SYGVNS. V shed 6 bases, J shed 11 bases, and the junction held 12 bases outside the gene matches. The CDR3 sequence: CASRWSTGTEAFF. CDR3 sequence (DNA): TGTGCCAGCAGATGGAGTACCGGGACAGAGGCTTTCTTT.

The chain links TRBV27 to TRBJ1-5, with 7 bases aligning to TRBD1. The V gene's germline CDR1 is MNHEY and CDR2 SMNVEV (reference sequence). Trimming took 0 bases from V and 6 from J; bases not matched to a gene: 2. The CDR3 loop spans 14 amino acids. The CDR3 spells CASSLSTGFQPQHF. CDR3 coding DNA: TGTGCCAGCAGTTTATCGACAGGGTTTCAGCCCCAGCATTTT.

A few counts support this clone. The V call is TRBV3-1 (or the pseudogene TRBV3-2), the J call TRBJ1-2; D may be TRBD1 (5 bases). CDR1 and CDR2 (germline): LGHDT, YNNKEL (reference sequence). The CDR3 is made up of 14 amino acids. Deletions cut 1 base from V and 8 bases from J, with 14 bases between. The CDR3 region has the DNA TGTGCCAGCAGCCAAGTTCAGGGTGAACGCGGCTACACCTTC. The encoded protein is CASSQVQGERGYTF.

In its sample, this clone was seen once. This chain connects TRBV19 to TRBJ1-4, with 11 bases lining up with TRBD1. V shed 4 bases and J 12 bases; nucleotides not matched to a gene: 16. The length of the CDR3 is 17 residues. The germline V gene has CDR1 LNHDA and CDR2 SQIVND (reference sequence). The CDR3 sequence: CASSNPRGTGGTRELFF. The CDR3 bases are TGTGCCAGTAGTAACCCCCGCGGGACAGGGGGGACCAGGGAACTGTTTTTT.

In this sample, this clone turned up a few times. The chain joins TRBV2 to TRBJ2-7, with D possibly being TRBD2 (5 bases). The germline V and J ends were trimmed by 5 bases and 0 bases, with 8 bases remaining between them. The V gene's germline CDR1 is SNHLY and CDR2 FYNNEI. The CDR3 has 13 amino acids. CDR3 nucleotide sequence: TGTGCCAGCAGTAGCGGAAGCTCCTACGAGCAGTACTTC. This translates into CASSSGSSYEQYF.

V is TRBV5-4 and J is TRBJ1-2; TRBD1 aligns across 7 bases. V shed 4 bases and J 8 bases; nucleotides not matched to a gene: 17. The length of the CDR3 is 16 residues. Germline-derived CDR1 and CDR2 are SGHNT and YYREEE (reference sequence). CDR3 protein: CASSPKQGPSPGGYTF. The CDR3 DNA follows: TGTGCCAGCAGCCCAAAACAGGGGCCAAGCCCAGGGGGCTACACCTTC.

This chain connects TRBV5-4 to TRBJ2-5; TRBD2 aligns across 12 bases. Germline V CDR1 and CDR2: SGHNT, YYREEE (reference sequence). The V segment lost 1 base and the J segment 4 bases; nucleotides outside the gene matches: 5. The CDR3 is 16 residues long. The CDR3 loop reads CASSLRLAGVSETQYF. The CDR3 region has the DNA TGTGCCAGCAGCTTGAGACTAGCGGGGGTGTCAGAGACCCAGTACTTC.

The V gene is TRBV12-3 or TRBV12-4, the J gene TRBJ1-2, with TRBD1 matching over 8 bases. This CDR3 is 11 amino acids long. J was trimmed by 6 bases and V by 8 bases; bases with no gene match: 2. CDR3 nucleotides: TGTGCCAGCGACAGGGGAGATGGCTACACCTTC. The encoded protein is CASDRGDGYTF.

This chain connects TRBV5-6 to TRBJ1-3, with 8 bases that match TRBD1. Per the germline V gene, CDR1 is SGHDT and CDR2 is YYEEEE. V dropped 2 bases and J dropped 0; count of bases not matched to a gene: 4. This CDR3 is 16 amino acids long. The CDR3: CASSFDRGISGNTIYF. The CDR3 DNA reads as TGTGCCAGCAGCTTCGACAGGGGAATCTCTGGAAACACCATATATTTT. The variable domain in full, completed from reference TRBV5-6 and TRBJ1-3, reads DAGVTQSPTHLIKTRGQQVTLRCSPKSGHDTVSWYQQALGQGPQFIFQYYEEEERQRGNFPDRFSGHQFPNYSSELNVNALLLGDSALYLCASSFDRGISGNTIYFGEGSWLTVV.

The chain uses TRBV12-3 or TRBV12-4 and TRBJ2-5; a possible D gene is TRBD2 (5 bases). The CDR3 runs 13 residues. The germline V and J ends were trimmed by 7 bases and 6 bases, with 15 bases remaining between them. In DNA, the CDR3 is TGTGCCAGCACCCGAGGGCTCCTAAAGACCCAGTACTTC. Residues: CASTRGLLKTQYF.

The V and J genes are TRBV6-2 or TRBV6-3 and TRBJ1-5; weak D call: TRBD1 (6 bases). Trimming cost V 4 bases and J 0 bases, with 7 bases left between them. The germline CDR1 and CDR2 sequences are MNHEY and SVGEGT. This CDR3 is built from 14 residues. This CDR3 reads CASSWDNSNQPQHF. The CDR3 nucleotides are TGTGCCAGCAGTTGGGACAATAGCAATCAGCCCCAGCATTTT.

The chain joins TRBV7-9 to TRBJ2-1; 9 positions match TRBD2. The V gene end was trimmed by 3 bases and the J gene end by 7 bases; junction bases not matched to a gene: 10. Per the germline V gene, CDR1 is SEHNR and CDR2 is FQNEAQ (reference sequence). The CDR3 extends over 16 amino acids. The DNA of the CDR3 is TGTGCCAGCAGCTTGAATGCGGGGGGGCCGGTAAATGAGCAGTTCTTC. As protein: CASSLNAGGPVNEQFF.

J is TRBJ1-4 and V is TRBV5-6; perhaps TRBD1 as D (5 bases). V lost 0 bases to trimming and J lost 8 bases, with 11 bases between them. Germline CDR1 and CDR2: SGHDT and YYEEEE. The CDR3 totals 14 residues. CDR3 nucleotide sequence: TGTGCCAGCAGCTTGGGCAGGCGGGGCGAAAAACTGTTTTTT. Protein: CASSLGRRGEKLFF.

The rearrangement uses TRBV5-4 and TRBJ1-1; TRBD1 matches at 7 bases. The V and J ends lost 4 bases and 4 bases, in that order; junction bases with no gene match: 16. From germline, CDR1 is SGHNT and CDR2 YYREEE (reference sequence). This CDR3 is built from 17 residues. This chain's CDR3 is CASSPGTVIPSRTEAFF. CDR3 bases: TGTGCCAGCAGCCCCGGGACAGTGATTCCCTCTCGCACTGAAGCTTTCTTT.

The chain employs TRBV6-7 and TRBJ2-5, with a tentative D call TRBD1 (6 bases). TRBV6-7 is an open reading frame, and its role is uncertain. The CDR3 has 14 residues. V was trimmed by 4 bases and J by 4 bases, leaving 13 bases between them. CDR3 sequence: CASSSDRKTETQYF. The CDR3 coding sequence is TGTGCCAGCAGTTCCGACAGGAAGACAGAGACCCAGTACTTC.

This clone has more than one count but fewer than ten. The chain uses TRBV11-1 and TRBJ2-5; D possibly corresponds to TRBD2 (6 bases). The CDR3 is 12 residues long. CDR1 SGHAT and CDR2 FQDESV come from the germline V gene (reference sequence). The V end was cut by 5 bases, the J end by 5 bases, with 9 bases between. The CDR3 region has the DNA TGTGCCAGCAGCCGCGGAGGGGAGACCCAGTACTTC. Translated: CASSRGGETQYF. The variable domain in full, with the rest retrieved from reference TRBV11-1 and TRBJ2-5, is EAEVAQSPRYKITEKSQAVAFWCDPISGHATLYWYRQILGQGPELLVQFQDESVVDDSQLPKDRFSAERLKGVDSTLKIQPAELGDSAMYLCASSRGGETQYFGPGTRLLVL.